Only a few counts were recorded for the clone carrying this TCR beta chain. The sample comes from a study of blood T cell repertoires in COVID-19. Study-level background: The origin of the acute and convalescent COVID-19 samples was the United States, Italy and Spain.

Seattle patients were enrolled during active infection and followed longitudinally. Per the original data handling: Reference gene primer amplification in the assay estimated nucleated cell counts. The method was immunoSEQ multiplex PCR; TCRdb's version includes in-frame clones alone and lacks a portion of them. V, J and clone size are those of that table, while D and trimming were read from the DNA. Here the sample spans around 470,000 clones, roughly 89% being singletons. The sample consisted of peripheral blood. The clonotype was recovered from a man younger than 30 with COVID-19, enrolled during active disease.

Written as DNA, the CDR3 is TGTGCCACCAGTGATTTAGCGATCGACAATGAGCAGTTCTTC. Amino acids: CATSDLAIDNEQFF. The chain carries TRBV24-1 and TRBJ2-1, with D unresolved. There are 14 residues in the CDR3. The germline V gene encodes CDR1 KGHDR and CDR2 SFDVKD. V was clipped by 1 base and J by 5 bases, with 8 bases between them.